What follows are 11 T cell receptor beta chains derived from one specimen sequenced in a study of blood T cell repertoires in COVID-19 (dated by TCRdb to the early 2020s). Library generation was performed with the immunoSEQ multiplex PCR assay. TCRdb holds this immuneACCESS table with in-frame rearrangements only. Some clones are missing; in checked studies, unresolved V genes explain under half, and the rest has no known cause. The table for this sample lists some 200,000 clones; roughly 82% of them were counted only once. The ten largest make up roughly 5% of the sample. The sample comprised PBMCs or T cells enriched from blood (not recorded which). The source is a woman aged 60-75 years with acute COVID-19.

The chain links TRBV19 to TRBJ2-7; 7 bases match TRBD1. The ends lost 3 bases at V and 3 bases at J; junction bases unmatched: 5. The germline CDR1 and CDR2 sequences are LNHDA and SQIVND (reference sequence). There are 14 residues in the CDR3. This CDR3 is CASSISTGNYEQYV. Written as DNA, the CDR3 is TGTGCCAGTAGTATCTCGACAGGGAACTACGAGCAGTACGTC.

A single count supports this clone. V usage is TRBV19 and J usage is TRBJ1-2; no definite D call. In germline, CDR1 is LNHDA, CDR2 SQIVND (reference sequence). Trimming pared 8 bases from V and 7 bases from J, leaving 26 bases between. This CDR3 has 16 amino acids. CDR3 nucleotide sequence: TGTGCCAGTGGGGATGTGGGGAGTCGGGGTCATCGTGGCTACACCTTC. Amino acids: CASGDVGSRGHRGYTF.

The CDR3 DNA follows: TGTGCCAGCTCACCCGGGACAGCAAGAGATACGCAGTATTTT. Its translation: CASSPGTARDTQYF. The V and J genes are TRBV18 and TRBJ2-3; 7 nucleotides match TRBD1. The CDR3 contains 14 residues. J was trimmed by 5 bases and V by 3 bases; bases with no gene match: 5. CDR1 and CDR2 (germline): KGHSH, LQKENI.

The chain carries TRBV27 and TRBJ2-1; 10 bases map to TRBD2. With 2 bases clipped from V and 0 bases from J, the junction kept 10 bases outside the gene matches. Germline values: CDR1 MNHEY, CDR2 SMNVEV (reference sequence). The CDR3 is made up of 19 amino acids. CDR3 DNA: TGTGCCAGCAGTTTAGTCGGAGTGGCTAGCGGGAGCTCCTACAATGAGCAGTTCTTC. Its translation: CASSLVGVASGSSYNEQFF.

This clone was picked up a small number of times. The chain uses TRBV4-1 and TRBJ2-1; 9 bases align to TRBD1. CDR3 size: 17 residues. Trimming cost V 0 bases and J 6 bases; bases outside gene matches: 9. CDR1 and CDR2 (germline): MGHRA, YSYEKL. In DNA, the CDR3 is TGCGCCAGCAGCCAAGAAAGAGGGACAGGGTTTGGCAATGAGCAGTTCTTC. Amino acid sequence: CASSQERGTGFGNEQFF.

This clone was counted between two and nine times. The chain joins TRBV18 to TRBJ2-1, with D perhaps matching TRBD1 (5 bases). From germline, CDR1 is KGHSH and CDR2 LQKENI. There are 15 residues in the CDR3. V dropped 3 bases and J dropped 2 bases, with 11 bases sitting between them. CDR3 residues: CASSPPDITYNEQFF. DNA of the CDR3: TGTGCCAGCTCACCGCCGGACATAACCTACAATGAGCAGTTCTTC.

CDR3 protein: CASSVDGGNTEAFF. The CDR3 nucleotides are TGTGCCAGCAGCGTTGACGGGGGGAACACTGAAGCTTTCTTT. The chain links TRBV9 to TRBJ1-1, with D possibly matching TRBD1 (5 bases). Trimming left V 2 bases short and J 1 base short, with 9 bases between. Germline-derived CDR1 and CDR2 are SGDLS and YYNGEE. The CDR3 has 14 amino acids.

Concerning this clone: Other DNA sequences in this sample translate to the same CDR3. The chain combines TRBV29-1 with TRBJ1-1; 8 bases fit TRBD1. Unmatched junction bases numbered 8, after V lost 7 bases and J lost 4 bases. Germline loops: CDR1 SQVTM, CDR2 ANQGSEA. The CDR3 has 13 residues. CDR3 sequence reads: CSADRGLGTEAFF. The CDR3 DNA reads as TGCAGCGCCGACAGGGGCTTAGGCACTGAAGCTTTCTTT.

This chain connects TRBV30 to TRBJ2-5; 7 positions match TRBD1. CDR1 is GTSNPN, CDR2 SVGIG, per germline (reference sequence). There are 13 residues in the CDR3. V lost 5 bases and J lost 5; bases outside the gene matches: 8. The CDR3 region is CAWRTGGSETQYF. The CDR3 DNA sequence: TGTGCCTGGCGGACAGGTGGATCCGAGACCCAGTACTTC.

The V and J genes are TRBV6-5 and TRBJ1-1, with a tentative D call TRBD1 (6 bases). This CDR3 is 13 amino acids long. CDR1 MNHEY and CDR2 SVGAGI come from the germline V gene. V gave up 5 bases and J gave up 6 bases, with 13 bases separating them. The CDR3 reads CASSRDTVAEAFF. CDR3 DNA: TGTGCCAGCAGTCGGGACACCGTCGCTGAAGCTTTCTTT.

This chain joins TRBV6-1 and TRBJ1-2, with D unclear. Germline CDR1 reads MNHNS; CDR2 reads SASEGT. CDR3 length equals 14 residues. The V end lost 3 bases, the J end lost 2 bases, and 10 bases lay between the germline ends. The DNA of the CDR3 is TGTGCCAGCAGTGACAGAGGGCGGAACTATGGCTACACCTTC. It specifies CASSDRGRNYGYTF.